Presented here are 23 T cell receptor beta chains from one specimen sequenced in a study of radiation and T cells in renal cell carcinoma. Repertoires were generated with immunoSEQ multiplex PCR, while TCRdb's copy carries only in-frame clones and drops some. The sample comprises about 160,000 clones, roughly 90% of which are singletons, and 4.1% rests with the top ten. Time point: baseline pretreatment blood. The treatment here: 15 Gy SBRT to primary tumor, nephrectomy 4 weeks later. The sequenced sample was blood, obtained from a patient whose treatment included radiotherapy and nephrectomy. Receptors were obtained from a woman aged 70-85 years with renal cell carcinoma.

The genes are TRBV13 and TRBJ1-1; a weak D match, TRBD1 (6 bases). Trimming stripped 5 bases from V and 3 bases from J, with 22 bases between. The germline V gene encodes CDR1 PRHDT and CDR2 FYEKMQ (reference sequence). The length of the CDR3 is 17 residues. The CDR3 DNA sequence: TGTGCCAGCAGCATTCGAAGACAGGACCGAGGGGACACTGAAGCTTTCTTT. Translating gives CASSIRRQDRGDTEAFF.

The chain uses TRBV5-1 and TRBJ2-3; 7 bases are a match to TRBD1. The CDR3 loop spans 14 amino acids. From germline, CDR1 is SGHRS and CDR2 YFSETQ. The V segment lost 5 bases and the J segment 2 bases; nucleotides outside the gene matches: 5. The chain's CDR3 is CASRGQVSTDTQYF. The CDR3 nucleotides are TGCGCCAGCAGAGGACAGGTCTCCACAGATACGCAGTATTTT. Looking up the rest from reference TRBV5-1 and TRBJ2-3 gives the full variable domain: KAGVTQTPRYLIKTRGQQVTLSCSPISGHRSVSWYQQTPGQGLQFLFEYFSETQRNKGNFPGRFSGRQFSNSRSEMNVSTLELGDSALYLCASRGQVSTDTQYFGPGTRLTVL.

The V call is TRBV9, the J call TRBJ2-3; 12 nucleotides match TRBD2. From germline, CDR1 is SGDLS and CDR2 YYNGEE. CDR3 length: 18 amino acids. The V and J ends lost 3 bases and 1 base, in that order; junction bases with no gene match: 9. The CDR3 coding sequence is TGTGCCAGCAGCGCCTCTAGCGGGGGGGCCGTAGGCACAGATACGCAGTATTTT. Its protein is CASSASSGGAVGTDTQYF.

J is TRBJ1-5 and V is TRBV5-5, with TRBD1 identical over 10 bases. This CDR3 is 14 amino acids long. CDR1 and CDR2 from the germline V gene are SGHKS and YYEKEE (reference sequence). V dropped 4 bases and J dropped 3; count of bases not matched to a gene: 1. The CDR3 loop reads CASSRQGANQPQHF. The CDR3 coding sequence is TGTGCCAGCAGCCGACAGGGGGCCAATCAGCCCCAGCATTTT.

The CDR3 sequence is CASSFLGGGATDTQYF. DNA for the CDR3: TGTGCCAGCAGTTTTTTGGGCGGGGGGGCTACAGATACGCAGTATTTT. V usage is TRBV28 and J usage is TRBJ2-3; 9 bases fit TRBD2. Germline CDR1 and CDR2: MDHEN and SYDVKM. The CDR3 extends over 16 amino acids. V lost 3 bases to trimming and J lost 3 bases; unmatched junction nucleotides: 7.

This chain connects TRBV11-3 to TRBJ1-1; TRBD1 agrees at 10 bases. V shed 1 base, J shed 8 bases, and the junction held 4 bases outside the gene matches. Germline values: CDR1 SGHNT, CDR2 YENEEA. This CDR3 is 14 amino acids long. The CDR3 bases are TGTGCCAGCAGCTTAGGGACAGGGGGAGTGGAAGCTTTCTTT. The encoded protein is CASSLGTGGVEAFF.

This CDR3 reads CASSQEGQGINYGYTF. DNA of the CDR3: TGCGCCAGCAGCCAAGAGGGCCAGGGTATCAACTATGGCTACACCTTC. The chain links TRBV4-1 to TRBJ1-2; weak D call: TRBD1 (5 bases). The CDR3 is 16 residues long. Trimming removed 0 bases at V and 2 bases at J, with 13 bases between. Germline V gene data show CDR1 as MGHRA and CDR2 as YSYEKL.

This chain links TRBV5-4 with TRBJ1-3, with unresolved D. Germline CDR1 SGHNT, CDR2 YYREEE (reference sequence). V was clipped by 4 bases and J by 4 bases, with 9 bases between them. The CDR3 is 13 amino acids. The CDR3 spells CASSESFGNTIYF. The CDR3, as DNA: TGTGCCAGCAGCGAATCCTTCGGAAACACCATATATTTT.

The chain recombines TRBV5-4 with TRBJ1-3, with D perhaps matching TRBD1 (5 bases). The CDR3 spans 16 residues. Germline CDR1 reads SGHNT; CDR2 reads YYREEE (reference sequence). V was clipped by 1 base and J by 0 bases, with 11 bases between them. In DNA, the CDR3 is TGTGCCAGCAGCTTGCAGGGAGCCCTCTCTGGAAACACCATATATTTT. It encodes CASSLQGALSGNTIYF. Looking up the rest from reference TRBV5-4 and TRBJ1-3 gives the full variable domain: ETGVTQSPTHLIKTRGQQVTLRCSSQSGHNTVSWYQQALGQGPQFIFQYYREEENGRGNFPPRFSGLQFPNYSSELNVNALELDDSALYLCASSLQGALSGNTIYFGEGSWLTVV.

This chain joins TRBV28 and TRBJ1-2; 9 bases are a match to TRBD1. Germline trimming cut 6 bases from V and 4 bases from J; bases unmatched to any gene: 6. CDR1 and CDR2 from the germline V gene are MDHEN and SYDVKM. The CDR3 is 14 residues long. CDR3 coding DNA: TGTGCCAGCAGGAACAGGGGGCAGTCCTATGGCTACACCTTC. This encodes CASRNRGQSYGYTF.

This clone was seen a single time. The rearrangement uses TRBV7-9 and TRBJ2-3; D tentatively fits TRBD1 or TRBD2 (6 bases each). V was shortened by 5 bases and J by 2 bases, with 17 bases between the two germline ends. The CDR3 has 16 amino acids. Germline V gives CDR1 SEHNR, CDR2 FQNEAQ (reference sequence). The DNA for the CDR3 is TGTGCCAGCAGCCGCCTCGGGGGCGGGAACACAGATACGCAGTATTTT. Translating gives CASSRLGGGNTDTQYF.

This clone was seen just once. The chain is built from TRBV6-5 and TRBJ2-1; the D gene is possibly TRBD1 (5 bases). CDR1 MNHEY and CDR2 SVGAGI come from the germline V gene. The CDR3 length is 13 residues. Trimming removed 2 bases at V and 3 bases at J, with 5 bases between. The CDR3 DNA sequence: TGTGCCAGCAGTTACGACAGCTACAATGAGCAGTTCTTC. It is translated as CASSYDSYNEQFF.

This chain uses TRBV20-1 with TRBJ2-1, with D unresolved. Trimming removed 5 bases from V and 8 bases from J, with 10 bases in between. In germline, CDR1 is DFQATT, CDR2 SNEGSKA (reference sequence). The CDR3 totals 11 residues. The CDR3 DNA sequence: TGCAGTGCTGAATTTCAGGATGAGCAGTTCTTC. Residues: CSAEFQDEQFF.

Note on this clone: In the same sample, other DNA sequences code for this CDR3. The chain recombines TRBV7-2 with TRBJ1-3, with D uncertain. CDR3 length equals 13 residues. Germline CDR1 SGHTA, CDR2 FQGNSA. Between the trimmed V and J ends, which lost 0 bases and 4 bases, there was a span of 4 bases. The CDR3 bases are TGTGCCAGCAGCTTAGCGCGGGGAAACACCATATATTTT. Encoded protein: CASSLARGNTIYF. The whole variable domain, filled in from reference TRBV7-2 and TRBJ1-3, reads GAGVSQSPSNKVTEKGKDVELRCDPISGHTALYWYRQSLGQGLEFLIYFQGNSAPDKSGLPSDRFSAERTGGSVSTLTIQRTQQEDSAVYLCASSLARGNTIYFGEGSWLTVV.

The CDR3 DNA reads as TGTGCCAGCAGCCTAGGGGGGTACGAGCAGTACTTC. This sequence encodes CASSLGGYEQYF. This sequence joins TRBV28 and TRBJ2-7; D could derive from TRBD1 or TRBD2 (6 bases each). Between the trimmed V and J ends, which lost 6 bases and 4 bases, there was a span of 10 bases. Per the germline V gene, CDR1 is MDHEN and CDR2 is SYDVKM. CDR3 length equals 12 residues.

In DNA, the CDR3 is TGTGCCATCAGTGAGTCGGCATCGAACCAGCATTTT. Translating gives CAISESASNQHF. The V gene is TRBV10-3, the J gene TRBJ1-5; D unclear. Trimming cost V 0 bases and J 12 bases, with 9 bases left between them. The CDR3 is 12 residues long. Germline values: CDR1 ENHRY, CDR2 SYGVKD.

V usage is TRBV4-1 and J usage is TRBJ2-2; D not resolved. The CDR3 consists of 15 residues. Germline CDR1 MGHRA, CDR2 YSYEKL. V lost 0 bases to trimming and J lost 0 bases, with 5 bases between them. The CDR3 loop reads CASSQDRANTGELFF. The CDR3 bases are TGCGCCAGCAGCCAAGATCGGGCGAACACCGGGGAGCTGTTTTTT.

Details on this clone: This CDR3 is also generated by other DNA sequences in the sample. V and J are TRBV5-1 and TRBJ1-2; D unclear. V gave up 0 bases and J gave up 3 bases, with 6 bases separating them. The germline V gene encodes CDR1 SGHRS and CDR2 YFSETQ. This CDR3 has 13 amino acids. The CDR3 nucleotides read TGCGCCAGCAGCTTGGGCGGAGACTATGGCTACACCTTC. It translates to CASSLGGDYGYTF.

The chain carries TRBV15 and TRBJ2-2; D assignment may be TRBD1 or TRBD2 (5 bases each). The V end lost 1 base, the J end lost 2 bases, and 8 bases lay between the germline ends. CDR1 is LNHNV, CDR2 YYDKDF, per germline (reference sequence). CDR3 length: 15 amino acids. In DNA, the CDR3 is TGTGCCACCAGCAGAGTCGGGGCAAACACCGGGGAGCTGTTTTTT. Its protein product is CATSRVGANTGELFF.

The chain employs TRBV6-5 and TRBJ2-7; the D call may be TRBD1 or TRBD2 (5 bases each). The CDR3 length is 16 residues. Germline lookup yields CDR1 MNHEY and CDR2 SVGAGI. V was cut by 0 bases and J by 4 bases, with 16 bases left in between. The CDR3 here is CASSYSITGTPYEQYF. The CDR3 region has the DNA TGTGCCAGCAGTTACTCGATCACCGGGACCCCTTACGAGCAGTACTTC.

The V gene is TRBV7-9, the J gene TRBJ2-1, with 13 bases that match TRBD2. This CDR3 has 18 residues. With V trimmed by 1 base and J by 1 base, 4 bases remained unmatched. CDR1 and CDR2 (germline): SEHNR, FQNEAQ (reference sequence). The CDR3 region has the DNA TGTGCCAGCAGCTTAGGGGGACTAGCGGGGCTTTCCTACAATGAGCAGTTCTTC. Amino acids: CASSLGGLAGLSYNEQFF.

CDR3 loop: CASKSDLAGNTDTQYF. Written as DNA, the CDR3 is TGTGCCAGTAAATCGGACTTAGCGGGGAACACAGATACGCAGTATTTT. The J gene is TRBJ2-3, the V gene TRBV11-3; TRBD2 matches at 8 bases. The CDR3 is 16 amino acids. The germline V gene encodes CDR1 SGHNT and CDR2 YENEEA. The ends lost 9 bases at V and 2 bases at J; junction bases unmatched: 13.

The chain uses TRBV6-5 and TRBJ2-7, with a weak D call TRBD1 (6 bases). The germline V gene has CDR1 MNHEY and CDR2 SVGAGI. The V gene lost 5 bases and the J gene lost 3 bases, with 14 bases spanning the gap. The CDR3 consists of 14 residues. Here the CDR3 reads CASSRTLQGYEQYF. CDR3 coding DNA: TGTGCCAGCAGTCGAACCTTACAGGGCTACGAGCAGTACTTC.